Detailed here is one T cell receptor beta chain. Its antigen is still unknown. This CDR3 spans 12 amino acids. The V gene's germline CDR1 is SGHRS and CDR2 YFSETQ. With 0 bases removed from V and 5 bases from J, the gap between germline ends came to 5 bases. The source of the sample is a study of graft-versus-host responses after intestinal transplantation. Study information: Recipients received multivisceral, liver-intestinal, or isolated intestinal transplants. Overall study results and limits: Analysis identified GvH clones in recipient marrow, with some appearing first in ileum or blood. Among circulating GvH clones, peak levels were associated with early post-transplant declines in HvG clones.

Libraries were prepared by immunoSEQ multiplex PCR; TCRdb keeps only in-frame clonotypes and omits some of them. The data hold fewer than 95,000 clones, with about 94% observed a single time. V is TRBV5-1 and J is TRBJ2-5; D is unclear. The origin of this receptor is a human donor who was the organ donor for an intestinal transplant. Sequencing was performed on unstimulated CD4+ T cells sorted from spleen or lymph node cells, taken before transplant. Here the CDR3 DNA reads TGCGCCAGCAGCTTGGTTAGGGAGACCCAGTACTTC. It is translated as CASSLVRETQYF.